Following are 29 T cell receptor beta chains from one sample sequenced in a study of T cell responses to AZD1222 COVID-19 vaccine. Method: immunoSEQ multiplex PCR; TCRdb's copy keeps in-frame clones and lacks some. The data show about 120,000 clones, with around 89% seen just once and roughly 4% held by the top ten. The sequenced sample was peripheral blood, obtained on day 0 of AZD1222 vaccination. The receptors originated from an adult in good health.

The CDR3 region has the DNA TGCGCCAGCAGCTCCGCTAATGTTGGGGAGGATGGCTACACCTTC. Encoded protein: CASSSANVGEDGYTF. The V call is TRBV5-1, the J call TRBJ1-2; D call uncertain. The CDR3 is 15 residues long. Deletions cut 3 bases from V and 6 bases from J, with 18 bases between. Per the germline V gene, CDR1 is SGHRS and CDR2 is YFSETQ.

The V gene is TRBV4-2, the J gene TRBJ2-5, with D tentatively TRBD2 (5 bases). The length of the CDR3 is 16 residues. Trimming shortened V by 1 base and J by 4 bases, and 16 bases separated the two germline ends. Germline V gene lookup returns CDR1 LGHNA and CDR2 YNFKEQ. The CDR3 DNA follows: TGTGCCAGCAGCCAAGGATCCTACGGGGATGCAGAGACCCAGTACTTC. Its translation: CASSQGSYGDAETQYF.

CDR3 residues: CASGWVNTEAFF. CDR3 sequence (DNA): TGTGCCAGCGGCTGGGTTAACACTGAAGCTTTCTTT. This chain joins TRBV12-3 or TRBV12-4 and TRBJ1-1; no definite D call. This CDR3 comprises 12 residues. Between the trimmed V and J ends, which lost 8 bases and 2 bases, there was a span of 9 bases.

J is TRBJ1-2 and V is TRBV4-1; D is perhaps TRBD1 (5 bases). CDR3 length: 15 residues. V lost 8 bases to trimming and J lost 0 bases, with 16 bases between them. CDR1 is MGHRA and CDR2 is YSYEKL in the germline V gene. The CDR3 here is CASFDLGETNYGYTF. In DNA, the CDR3 is TGCGCCAGCTTTGATCTGGGGGAGACTAACTATGGCTACACCTTC.

The V call is TRBV15, the J call TRBJ1-2; D not resolved. From germline, CDR1 is LNHNV and CDR2 YYDKDF (reference sequence). The CDR3 contains 16 residues. V shed 5 bases and J shed 6 bases, with 22 bases lying between them. Here the CDR3 DNA reads TGTGCCACCAGCCCCCCGGGAGGGTCCTTGGCTGATGGCTACACCTTC. Translation: CATSPPGGSLADGYTF.

The chain links TRBV2 to TRBJ1-2; TRBD1 is a possible D gene (6 bases). The CDR3 sequence is 18 residues long. V lost 8 bases and J 1 base, leaving 26 bases between the germline ends. The germline CDR1 and CDR2 sequences are SNHLY and FYNNEI. CDR3 sequence reads: CASSHSRAGDWGNYGYTF. Here the CDR3 DNA reads TGTGCCAGCTCTCATTCGCGGGCAGGGGATTGGGGTAACTATGGCTACACCTTC.

The V gene is TRBV5-8, the J gene TRBJ2-7; the D call may be TRBD1 or TRBD2 (5 bases each). The CDR3 sequence is 15 residues long. Trimming took 4 bases from V and 5 from J, leaving 19 bases between them. Per the germline V gene, CDR1 is SGHTS and CDR2 is YDEGEE. The CDR3 DNA reads TGTGCCAGCAGCCCTAGGGACCTCATCCCACACGAGCAGTACTTC. It encodes CASSPRDLIPHEQYF.

The chain uses TRBV7-3 and TRBJ1-1; D is ambiguous. Per the germline V gene, CDR1 is SGHTA and CDR2 is FQGTGA. V lost 3 bases and J 2 bases, leaving 10 bases between the germline ends. This CDR3 is built from 14 residues. CDR3 DNA: TGTGCCAGCAGCTTGGGCCAGGCTAACACTGAAGCTTTCTTT. This codes for CASSLGQANTEAFF.

The CDR3 sequence: CASSLGVGGATNEKLFF. The DNA for the CDR3 is TGCGCCAGCAGCTTGGGTGTAGGCGGCGCAACTAATGAAAAACTGTTTTTT. The chain has TRBV5-1 and TRBJ1-4; D is unclear. Germline loops: CDR1 SGHRS, CDR2 YFSETQ. There are 17 residues in the CDR3. The germline V and J ends were trimmed by 0 bases and 0 bases, with 12 bases remaining between them.

The chain has TRBV5-6 and TRBJ1-1; D not resolved. The V gene lost 1 base and the J gene lost 10 bases, with 11 bases spanning the gap. CDR3 length: 12 amino acids. Germline V gene sequence: CDR1 SGHDT, CDR2 YYEEEE. CDR3 in DNA: TGTGCCAGCAGCTTGAATTCCATGCGAGCTTTCTTT. Translated: CASSLNSMRAFF.

This chain joins TRBV6-6 and TRBJ2-7; perhaps TRBD2 as D (6 bases). CDR1 MNHNY and CDR2 SVGAGI come from the germline V gene (reference sequence). V lost 8 bases and J lost 6, with 20 bases in between. The CDR3 sequence is 14 residues long. CDR3 nucleotide sequence: TGTGCCAGCGGTCGAACGGGAAGGGACTCCGAGCAGTACTTC. It yields the protein CASGRTGRDSEQYF.

The gene calls are TRBV19 and TRBJ1-2, with D possibly matching TRBD1 (5 bases). Germline V gene sequence: CDR1 LNHDA, CDR2 SQIVND (reference sequence). Between the trimmed V and J ends, which lost 5 bases and 4 bases, there was a span of 17 bases. The CDR3 length is 15 residues. This CDR3 is CASSLRQSKPYGYTF. The CDR3 DNA is TGTGCCAGTAGTTTACGACAGTCAAAACCCTATGGCTACACCTTC.

With regard to this clone: A read error may explain this, as a much larger clone is one base away. Other DNA sequences in the sample encode the same CDR3. This chain uses TRBV27 with TRBJ2-7, with 7 bases that match TRBD2. Germline loops: CDR1 MNHEY, CDR2 SMNVEV (reference sequence). The trim removed 9 bases at V and 4 bases at J, leaving 15 bases unmatched. CDR3 length: 15 residues. Here the CDR3 DNA reads TGTGCCAGATCCCATCTGCGGGGGATACCTTACGAGCAGTACTTC. It encodes CARSHLRGIPYEQYF.

V is TRBV6-5 and J is TRBJ2-7, with D possibly matching TRBD2 (6 bases). The CDR3 has 16 residues. Germline values: CDR1 MNHEY, CDR2 SVGAGI. The V end lost 0 bases, the J end lost 7 bases, and 19 bases lay between the germline ends. The CDR3 spells CASSYSCCGDPKEQYF. In DNA form, the CDR3 reads TGTGCCAGCAGTTACTCGTGCTGCGGGGACCCTAAGGAGCAGTACTTC.

This chain joins TRBV4-2 and TRBJ2-1; TRBD1 matches at 9 bases. Germline lookup yields CDR1 LGHNA and CDR2 YNFKEQ. CDR3 length: 16 residues. Trimming cost V 0 bases and J 3 bases; bases outside gene matches: 3. CDR3 sequence: CASSQDRGQGYNEQFF. As DNA, the CDR3 is TGTGCCAGCAGCCAAGATCGGGGACAGGGCTACAATGAGCAGTTCTTC.

The chain couples TRBV10-2 to TRBJ2-7, with 10 bases matching TRBD1. CDR3 length equals 14 residues. V was pared by 7 bases and J by 2 bases, with 5 bases of the junction left unmatched. CDR1 WSHSY and CDR2 SAAADI come from the germline V gene. The CDR3 DNA reads TGCGCCAGCAACGGACAGGGGGGGACCTACGAGCAGTACTTC. Translation: CASNGQGGTYEQYF.

V and J are TRBV7-9 and TRBJ2-5; D call uncertain. The length of the CDR3 is 15 residues. With 0 bases removed from V and 4 bases from J, the gap between germline ends came to 12 bases. The germline V gene has CDR1 SEHNR and CDR2 FQNEAQ (reference sequence). The CDR3 sequence: CASSLASAFAETQYF. The CDR3 DNA follows: TGTGCCAGCAGCTTAGCGTCGGCATTTGCAGAGACCCAGTACTTC. Based on the CDR3 plus reference TRBV7-9 and TRBJ2-5, the full variable domain is DTGVSQNPRHKITKRGQNVTFRCDPISEHNRLYWYRQTLGQGPEFLTYFQNEAQLEKSRLLSDRFSAERPKGSFSTLEIQRTEQGDSAMYLCASSLASAFAETQYFGPGTRLLVL.

The V call is TRBV19, the J call TRBJ1-1; D unclear. This CDR3 has 14 amino acids. The germline gives CDR1 LNHDA, CDR2 SQIVND (reference sequence). Trimming removed 5 bases from V and 0 bases from J, with 10 bases in between. As DNA, the CDR3 is TGTGCCAGTAGTGGGTGGAGCATGAACACTGAAGCTTTCTTT. As protein: CASSGWSMNTEAFF.

The CDR3 DNA reads as TGTGCCAGCAGACCCTCTGGGACAGAAAACACTGAAGCTTTCTTT. Its translation: CASRPSGTENTEAFF. V is TRBV6-5 and J is TRBJ1-1, with 7 bases that match TRBD1. The CDR3 is 15 residues long. J lost 2 bases, V lost 6 bases, and 9 bases had no gene match. CDR1 and CDR2 from the germline V gene are MNHEY and SVGAGI.

The chain employs TRBV5-1 and TRBJ2-7; D may correspond to TRBD1 or TRBD2 (5 bases each). Per germline, CDR1 SGHRS and CDR2 YFSETQ. The CDR3 is made up of 14 amino acids. V was clipped by 3 bases and J by 0 bases, with 10 bases between them. The CDR3 loop is CASSWDGNSYEQYF. The CDR3 nucleotides read TGCGCCAGCAGCTGGGACGGGAACTCCTACGAGCAGTACTTC. The variable domain in full, completed from reference TRBV5-1 and TRBJ2-7, reads KAGVTQTPRYLIKTRGQQVTLSCSPISGHRSVSWYQQTPGQGLQFLFEYFSETQRNKGNFPGRFSGRQFSNSRSEMNVSTLELGDSALYLCASSWDGNSYEQYFGPGTRLTVT.

The chain employs TRBV25-1 and TRBJ2-7; D is perhaps TRBD1 (6 bases). Trimming removed 3 bases at V and 2 bases at J, with 11 bases between. The CDR3 consists of 14 residues. CDR1 is MGHDK, CDR2 SYGVNS, per germline. The DNA of the CDR3 is TGTGCCAGCAGTGAGTTGGACAGAACCTACGAGCAGTACTTC. It translates to CASSELDRTYEQYF.

The rearrangement joins TRBV28 to TRBJ2-7, with D perhaps given as TRBD1 or TRBD2 (6 bases each). V was pared by 6 bases and J by 7 bases, with 31 bases between. This CDR3 spans 18 amino acids. Germline V gene data show CDR1 as MDHEN and CDR2 as SYDVKM. The CDR3 coding sequence is TGTGCCAGCAGATCTCAGGGGCTCGCAAACAAGGGGGGTATAGAGCAGTACTTC. It translates to CASRSQGLANKGGIEQYF.

The gene calls are TRBV6-1 and TRBJ1-1, with a weak D call TRBD1 (5 bases). V was trimmed by 2 bases and J by 1 base, leaving 8 bases between them. Germline V gives CDR1 MNHNS, CDR2 SASEGT. The CDR3 covers 14 residues. Written as DNA, the CDR3 is TGTGCCAGCAGTGAACAGGGCCCGAACACTGAAGCTTTCTTT. Translation gives CASSEQGPNTEAFF.

J is TRBJ1-2 and V is TRBV21-1; the D call in the table, TRBD1, was not verified against the DNA. TRBV21-1 is a pseudogene segment. The CDR3 is 16 residues long. The CDR3 loop reads CASSKGRGRVFYGYTF. For the CDR3, the DNA is TGTGCCAGCAGCAAAGGTAGGGGTAGGGTATTCTATGGCTACACCTTC.

Note on this clone: The same CDR3 is also encoded by other DNA sequences in this sample. The chain carries TRBV19 and TRBJ1-2; D possibly corresponds to TRBD1 (5 bases). CDR3 length: 12 amino acids. Per the germline V gene, CDR1 is LNHDA and CDR2 is SQIVND (reference sequence). The V end was cut by 8 bases, the J end by 2 bases, with 9 bases between. In DNA form, the CDR3 reads TGTGCCAGTCGGACAACCAACTATGGCTACACCTTC. Translating it yields CASRTTNYGYTF.

This rearrangement joins TRBV5-6 to TRBJ1-1, with TRBD1 identical over 7 bases. This CDR3 spans 15 amino acids. With V trimmed by 3 bases and J by 5 bases, 10 bases remained unmatched. Germline V lookup: CDR1 SGHDT, CDR2 YYEEEE. The CDR3 spells CASSWIGQVETEAFF. The CDR3 region has the DNA TGTGCCAGCAGCTGGATCGGACAGGTGGAGACTGAAGCTTTCTTT. The complete variable domain, with remaining parts taken from reference TRBV5-6 and TRBJ1-1, reads DAGVTQSPTHLIKTRGQQVTLRCSPKSGHDTVSWYQQALGQGPQFIFQYYEEEERQRGNFPDRFSGHQFPNYSSELNVNALLLGDSALYLCASSWIGQVETEAFFGQGTRLTVV.

The chain carries TRBV14 and TRBJ1-2, with 9 bases matching TRBD1. V lost 2 bases and J lost 8; bases outside the gene matches: 12. This CDR3 is built from 16 residues. The V gene's germline CDR1 is SGHDN and CDR2 FVKESK. The CDR3 loop reads CASSQRPQQGARGYTF. CDR3 DNA: TGTGCCAGCAGCCAACGGCCTCAACAGGGGGCTAGAGGCTACACCTTC.

V and J are TRBV24-1 and TRBJ2-1; maybe TRBD1 (6 bases). Germline V gives CDR1 KGHDR, CDR2 SFDVKD. This CDR3 spans 17 amino acids. V lost 2 bases and J 8 bases, leaving 21 bases between the germline ends. The CDR3 spells CATSDYEGHGAGHEQFF. The CDR3 nucleotides read TGTGCCACCAGTGATTATGAGGGACACGGTGCCGGCCATGAGCAGTTCTTC.

The chain carries TRBV3-1 (or the pseudogene TRBV3-2) and TRBJ2-7; 7 bases match TRBD1. The CDR3 consists of 15 residues. V dropped 4 bases and J dropped 2; count of bases not matched to a gene: 8. The germline V gene has CDR1 LGHDT and CDR2 YNNKEL (reference sequence). CDR3 sequence reads: CASSLQGTETYEQYF. In DNA form, the CDR3 reads TGTGCCAGCAGCCTCCAGGGGACAGAGACCTACGAGCAGTACTTC.